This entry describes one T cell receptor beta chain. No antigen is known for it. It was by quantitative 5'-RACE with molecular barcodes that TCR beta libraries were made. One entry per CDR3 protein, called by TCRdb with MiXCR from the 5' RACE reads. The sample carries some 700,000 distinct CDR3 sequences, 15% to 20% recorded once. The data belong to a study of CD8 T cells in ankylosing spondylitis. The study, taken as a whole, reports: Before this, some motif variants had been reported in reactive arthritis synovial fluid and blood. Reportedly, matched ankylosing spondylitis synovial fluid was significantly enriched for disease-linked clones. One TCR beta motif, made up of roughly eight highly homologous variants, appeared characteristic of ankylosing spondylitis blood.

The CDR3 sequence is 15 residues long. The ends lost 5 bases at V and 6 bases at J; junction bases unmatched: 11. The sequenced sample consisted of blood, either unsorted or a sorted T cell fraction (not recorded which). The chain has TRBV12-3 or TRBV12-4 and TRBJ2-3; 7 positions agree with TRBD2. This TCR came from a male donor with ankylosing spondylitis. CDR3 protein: CASSTWTRGGDTQYF. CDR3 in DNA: TGTGCCAGCAGTACCTGGACTAGAGGTGGGGATACGCAGTATTTT.